Sequencing of this TCR beta chain was carried out in a study of graft-versus-host responses after intestinal transplantation. Study context: Transplant types were multivisceral, liver-intestinal, or isolated intestinal.

For this clone: Its antigen is currently unknown.

The assay was immunoSEQ multiplex PCR, and TCRdb's table has in-frame clones only and misses some. The sample gives 90,000 to 150,000 clones, over 80% of which show up once; more than 0.095% is in the top ten. Findings and caveats of the study: There were GvH clones found in recipient marrow, and some of them appeared first in ileum or blood. Some patients had graft-donor T cell macrochimerism. In their allografts, the ratios of graft-versus-host to host-versus-graft T cell clones were high. Early after transplant, HvG clones declined as circulating GvH clones peaked.

The sequence came from a human donor who received an intestinal transplant. The source was unstimulated CD4+ T cells sorted from spleen or lymph node cells, collected before intestinal transplant.

The CDR3 loop reads CASTKDSAGSGEQYF. The CDR3 DNA reads as TGTGCCAGCACCAAAGACTCGGCAGGGTCGGGCGAGCAGTACTTC. This chain uses TRBV6-6 with TRBJ2-7; possibly TRBD1 for D (5 bases). The CDR3 has 15 residues. The germline V gene has CDR1 MNHNY and CDR2 SVGAGI (reference sequence). Trimming pared 7 bases from V and 6 bases from J, leaving 22 bases between.